The rows below give T cell receptor beta chains drawn from one sample of a study of PD-1 blockade in classical Hodgkin lymphoma. Here immunoSEQ multiplex PCR was the method, and the copy in TCRdb shows in-frame clones only, minus some. The table shows around 70,000 clones, with 60% to 80% occurring only once. The input for sequencing was peripheral blood mononuclear cells (PBMCs), taken before the second cycle of nivolumab. The origin of the receptors is a human donor with classical Hodgkin lymphoma. The CDR3 runs from the conserved cysteine through the conserved F or W. The D gene is left open where the match is weak. Rows give clone size only sometimes, using once, few, many, or a class for an expanded clone.

CDR3 DNA	CDR3 protein	V gene	J gene	clone size	D gene
TGTGCCAGTAGTGTTTGGGAGGATACGCAGTATTTT	CASSVWEDTQYF	TRBV19	TRBJ2-3	many	NA
TGTGCCAGCAGTGCAGCGACAGTGAACACTGAAGCTTTCTTT	CASSAATVNTEAFF	TRBV6-5	TRBJ1-1	few	NA
TGTGCCAGCAGCTTGTGGGGAACCGGGGAGCTGTTTTTT	CASSLWGTGELFF	TRBV5-4	TRBJ2-2	NA	NA
TGTGCCAGCAGTTTAGAAGGGAGGTACAATGAGCAGTTCTTC	CASSLEGRYNEQFF	TRBV27	TRBJ2-1	NA	NA
TGTGCCAGCAGCTCCCAAACCCCGGGACGGTCCACCGGGGAGCTGTTTTTT	CASSSQTPGRSTGELFF	TRBV7-9	TRBJ2-2	NA	NA
TGTGCCTGGAGCGACAGGGGTAATTCACCCCTCCACTTT	CAWSDRGNSPLHF	TRBV30	TRBJ1-6	few	TRBD1
TGTGCCAGCAGAGAACAGGGGGCTAGGACACCCCTCCACTTT	CASREQGARTPLHF	TRBV5-5	TRBJ1-6	few	TRBD1
TGTGCCAGCAGTTTACTAAGGGGGCCGGGCGAGCAGTACTTC	CASSLLRGPGEQYF	TRBV27	TRBJ2-7	once	TRBD1
TGCAGCGCCATTAACCCGACAGGGAACACTGAAGCTTTCTTT	CSAINPTGNTEAFF	TRBV29-1	TRBJ1-1	NA	NA
TGTGCCAGCAGTTTGGGAGGAGGGGAGACCCAGTACTTC	CASSLGGGETQYF	TRBV27	TRBJ2-5	NA	NA
TGTGCCAGCAGTTTGGGCGGGGCAGGGGAAAAACTGTTTTTT	CASSLGGAGEKLFF	TRBV28	TRBJ1-4	many	NA
TGTGCCAGCAGCTTAGTCGGTAGCGGGGTCTACAATGAGCAGTTCTTC	CASSLVGSGVYNEQFF	TRBV11-3	TRBJ2-1	once	TRBD2
TGTGCCAGCAGCTCTACCTTGGGGGGGGGCACTGAAGCTTTCTTT	CASSSTLGGGTEAFF	TRBV11-2	TRBJ1-1	NA	NA
TGCGCCAGCAGGAGAACCCGGGAGGGCCGCAATGAGCAGTTCTTC	CASRRTREGRNEQFF	TRBV5-1	TRBJ2-1	once	TRBD2